The 26 T cell receptor beta chains listed next were all sequenced from one sample in a study of blood T cells in healthy people across ages. Combining a sample-barcoded 5' primer with a J-beta primer mix, a second PCR ran for roughly 7 to 12 cycles. TCRdb itself ran the 5' RACE reads through MiXCR, one entry per CDR3 protein. The profile covers about 900,000 distinct CDR3 sequences, with 45% to 50% appearing a single time and around an eighth taken by the ten largest. The sample taken for sequencing was blood. The receptors were gathered from a man under 40 in good health.

As concerns this clonotype: This may be a read error: a much more frequent sequence differs by one nucleotide. The chain recombines TRBV6-5 with TRBJ2-7; D is unclear. Germline assignment: CDR1 MNHEY and CDR2 SVGAGI. V lost 0 bases and J lost 1, with 10 bases in between. This CDR3 comprises 15 residues. The chain's CDR3 is CASSYSTSGSYEQYF. The DNA for the CDR3 is TGTGCCAGCAGTTACTCGACGTCAGGTTCCTACGAGCAGTACTTC.

The CDR3 is CASSQRLRQGLLRTDTQYF. CDR3 sequence (DNA): TGCGCCAGCAGCCAGAGGCTGAGACAGGGTTTATTACGCACAGATACGCAGTATTTT. This chain connects TRBV4-3 to TRBJ2-3, with 7 positions matching TRBD1. CDR3 length: 19 residues. V shed 3 bases, J shed 1 base, and the junction held 16 bases outside the gene matches. Germline lookup yields CDR1 LGHNA and CDR2 YSLEER.

V gene TRBV2 combines with J gene TRBJ2-3; a possible D gene is TRBD2 (6 bases). Germline loops: CDR1 SNHLY, CDR2 FYNNEI. V shed 7 bases and J shed 5 bases, with 13 bases lying between them. CDR3 length equals 13 residues. CDR3 DNA: TGTGCCAGCACCTCTTTGGGAGGAGATACGCAGTATTTT. Translated: CASTSLGGDTQYF.

V is TRBV21-1 and J is TRBJ1-1. TRBV21-1 is listed as a pseudogene. The CDR3 has 14 amino acids. The DNA of the CDR3 is TGTGCCAGCAGCAAACCAGGGCCGAACACTGAAGCTTTCTTT. Translating gives CASSKPGPNTEAFF.

The chain uses TRBV6-6 and TRBJ1-1; tentative D call: TRBD1 (5 bases). V lost 8 bases to trimming and J lost 8 bases, with 15 bases between them. Germline CDR1 reads MNHNY; CDR2 reads SVGAGI (reference sequence). The CDR3 runs 12 residues. The CDR3 sequence is CASGKTVPEAFF. CDR3 bases: TGTGCCAGCGGTAAGACAGTCCCCGAAGCTTTCTTT.

The chain recombines TRBV6-2 or TRBV6-3 with TRBJ1-5, with D uncertain. V lost 7 bases, J lost 3 bases, and 16 bases lay in between. The V gene's germline CDR1 is MNHEY and CDR2 SVGEGT. This CDR3 comprises 15 residues. The chain's CDR3 is CASNHPPSLNQPQHF. CDR3 DNA sequence: TGTGCCAGCAATCATCCTCCCAGTCTCAATCAGCCCCAGCATTTT.

This chain links TRBV21-1 with TRBJ2-5; the DNA was not compared with TRBD1, the D call given in the table. TRBV21-1 is designated a pseudogene. This CDR3 is 12 amino acids long. The DNA for the CDR3 is TGTGCCAGCAGCGACATACCCGGGACCCAGTACTTC. Amino acid sequence: CASSDIPGTQYF.

This clonotype was seen once. The J gene is TRBJ2-7, the V gene TRBV12-3 or TRBV12-4; 8 bases are a match to TRBD1. This CDR3 is built from 15 residues. V was pared by 6 bases and J by 2 bases, with 9 bases of the junction left unmatched. CDR3 in amino acids: CASSVGTGKTYEQYF. DNA of the CDR3: TGTGCCAGCAGCGTCGGGACAGGCAAGACCTACGAGCAGTACTTC.

V is TRBV29-1 and J is TRBJ2-5, with TRBD2 matching 10 bases. CDR1 is SQVTM and CDR2 is ANQGSEA in the germline V gene. V shed 3 bases and J 11 bases; nucleotides not matched to a gene: 30. The CDR3 loop spans 20 amino acids. The CDR3, as DNA: TGCAGCGTTGATGGGCCCCAAGAAGCGGGGGGGCGACCGTCCTACAATGAGCAGTACTTC. This gives the protein CSVDGPQEAGGRPSYNEQYF.

The chain combines TRBV3-1 with TRBJ2-2; no definite D call. CDR3 size: 16 residues. The germline gives CDR1 LGHDT, CDR2 YNNKEL (reference sequence). V gave up 4 bases and J gave up 4 bases, with 16 bases separating them. Here the CDR3 reads CASSRAGSTGTGELFF. For the CDR3, the DNA is TGTGCCAGCAGCCGCGCTGGGTCGACGGGCACCGGGGAGCTGTTTTTT.

J is TRBJ2-2 and V is TRBV7-9, with a weak D call TRBD2 (6 bases). The CDR3 contains 17 residues. Germline-derived CDR1 and CDR2 are SEHNR and FQNEAQ (reference sequence). Trimming shortened V by 5 bases and J by 3 bases, and 19 bases separated the two germline ends. CDR3 amino acids: CASSPTWARDYTGELFF. The CDR3 region has the DNA TGTGCCAGCAGCCCCACTTGGGCGAGGGACTACACCGGGGAGCTGTTTTTT.

V and J are TRBV7-9 and TRBJ2-7; 7 bases are shared with TRBD2. Germline V gene data show CDR1 as SEHNR and CDR2 as FQNEAQ (reference sequence). CDR3 length: 16 residues. V trimming: 2 bases; J trimming: 3 bases; junction bases outside the gene matches: 10. CDR3 residues: CASSLIGRREGYEQYF. The DNA of the CDR3 is TGTGCCAGCAGCTTAATAGGCCGTAGGGAGGGCTACGAGCAGTACTTC.

This clonotype was recorded a few times. This chain uses TRBV12-3 or TRBV12-4 with TRBJ1-1, with TRBD1 matching 7 bases. The length of the CDR3 is 14 residues. V gave up 3 bases and J gave up 4 bases; unmatched junction bases: 5. The CDR3 protein is CASSFQTGATEAFF. CDR3 coding DNA: TGTGCCAGCAGTTTTCAAACAGGGGCCACTGAAGCTTTCTTT.

V and J are TRBV7-9 and TRBJ2-1; 9 positions agree with TRBD1. V shed 3 bases and J 7 bases; nucleotides not matched to a gene: 10. There are 16 residues in the CDR3. Germline V gene sequence: CDR1 SEHNR, CDR2 FQNEAQ (reference sequence). CDR3 amino acids: CASSLVGDRAANEQFF. The CDR3 nucleotides are TGTGCCAGCAGCTTGGTGGGGGACAGGGCGGCGAATGAGCAGTTCTTC.

V usage is TRBV4-3 and J usage is TRBJ2-3; 7 bases map to TRBD2. Germline V gene lookup returns CDR1 LGHNA and CDR2 YSLEER. There are 15 residues in the CDR3. The V and J ends lost 0 bases and 10 bases, in that order; junction bases with no gene match: 10. CDR3 sequence reads: CASSQEQTSSWSQYF. In nucleotides, the CDR3 is TGCGCCAGCAGCCAAGAACAGACTAGCTCTTGGTCGCAGTATTTT.

This rearrangement joins TRBV6-5 to TRBJ2-1; D ambiguous. CDR1 is MNHEY, CDR2 SVGAGI, per germline. The V gene lost 5 bases and the J gene lost 6 bases, with 11 bases spanning the gap. The CDR3 loop spans 13 amino acids. CDR3 DNA sequence: TGTGCCAGCAGTCCCGGTTCCCTCAATGAGCAGTTCTTC. The encoded protein is CASSPGSLNEQFF.

This clonotype was recorded at least ten times. The chain is built from TRBV6-5 and TRBJ2-1, with 10 bases matching TRBD2. V gave up 4 bases and J gave up 7 bases; unmatched junction bases: 22. CDR1 is MNHEY and CDR2 is SVGAGI in the germline V gene. The CDR3 has 20 amino acids. The CDR3 reads CASSSLAWVAGGQSRNEQFF. CDR3 bases: TGTGCCAGCAGTTCATTAGCCTGGGTAGCGGGGGGACAATCGAGGAATGAGCAGTTCTTC.

The chain is built from TRBV29-1 and TRBJ2-4, with D perhaps matching TRBD2 (5 bases). Trimming pared 5 bases from V and 0 bases from J, leaving 11 bases between. The germline V gene has CDR1 SQVTM and CDR2 ANQGSEA. CDR3 length: 14 amino acids. CDR3 region: CSVYDGLAKNIQYF. The CDR3 coding sequence is TGCAGCGTTTATGACGGACTAGCCAAAAACATTCAGTACTTC.

This clonotype was seen more than once but under ten times. This sequence joins TRBV20-1 and TRBJ1-6, with D possibly being TRBD1 (5 bases). Germline CDR1 reads DFQATT; CDR2 reads SNEGSKA (reference sequence). Trimming stripped 5 bases from V and 1 base from J, with 15 bases between. This CDR3 comprises 16 residues. CDR3 nucleotide sequence: TGCAGTGCTCCCACGGGGGGAGGTTCCTATAATTCACCCCTCCACTTT. This gives the protein CSAPTGGGSYNSPLHF.

The chain carries TRBV6-5 and TRBJ2-5, with 12 bases identical to TRBD1. With 0 bases clipped from V and 5 bases from J, the junction kept 4 bases outside the gene matches. Per germline, CDR1 MNHEY and CDR2 SVGAGI. The length of the CDR3 is 16 residues. CDR3 in amino acids: CASSYSGTGGFETQYF. The CDR3 DNA follows: TGTGCCAGCAGTTACTCGGGGACAGGGGGCTTTGAGACCCAGTACTTC.

The chain combines TRBV4-1 with TRBJ1-6, with D tentatively TRBD1 (6 bases). The CDR3 sequence is 16 residues long. Per the germline V gene, CDR1 is MGHRA and CDR2 is YSYEKL. V lost 0 bases and J lost 4, with 10 bases in between. The CDR3, as DNA: TGCGCCAGCAGCCAAGATTACGGACAGTATAATTCACCCCTCCACTTT. Protein sequence: CASSQDYGQYNSPLHF.

This clonotype appeared once. The chain recombines TRBV28 with TRBJ1-1, with unresolved D. The CDR3 covers 17 residues. Per the germline V gene, CDR1 is MDHEN and CDR2 is SYDVKM. The germline V and J ends were trimmed by 6 bases and 3 bases, with 23 bases remaining between them. CDR3 region: CASRNYGWQHLDTEAFF. The CDR3 coding sequence is TGTGCCAGCAGGAACTATGGGTGGCAGCACTTAGACACTGAAGCTTTCTTT. The entire variable domain, with the rest obtained from reference TRBV28 and TRBJ1-1, is as follows: DVKVTQSSRYLVKRTGEKVFLECVQDMDHENMFWYRQDPGLGLRLIYFSYDVKMKEKGDIPEGYSVSREKKERFSLILESASTNQTSMYLCASRNYGWQHLDTEAFFGQGTRLTVV.

The sample holds a few counts of this clonotype. The chain uses TRBV11-2 and TRBJ2-4; TRBD2 matches 13 bases. CDR1 SGHAT and CDR2 FQNNGV come from the germline V gene. The length of the CDR3 is 17 residues. V shed 5 bases, J shed 7 bases, and the junction held 11 bases outside the gene matches. CDR3 DNA: TGTGCCAGCAGCGGGGGACTAGCGGGGAGTGGTAGGAACATTCAGTACTTC. Encoded protein: CASSGGLAGSGRNIQYF.

Details on this clonotype: One end of the junction does not line up with germline, which may come from a read error. The rearrangement links TRBV6-2 or TRBV6-3 to TRBJ2-7, with 7 bases matching TRBD1. This CDR3 is 17 amino acids long. Germline CDR1 MNHEY, CDR2 SVGEGT. CDR3 sequence reads: CACSYSIWDSRSYEQYF. The CDR3 bases are TGTGCCTGCAGTTACTCGATCTGGGACAGTCGCTCCTACGAGCAGTACTTC.

V gene TRBV12-3 or TRBV12-4 combines with J gene TRBJ2-7, with D perhaps matching TRBD1 or TRBD2 (5 bases each). The CDR3 totals 12 residues. Trimming took 6 bases from V and 6 from J, leaving 12 bases between them. The CDR3 nucleotides are TGTGCCAGCAGGGGACCGTCGCCCGAGCAGTACTTC. Its translation: CASRGPSPEQYF.

This chain joins TRBV20-1 and TRBJ1-6; 8 nucleotides agree with TRBD1. CDR3 length: 17 residues. Looked up from germline, CDR1 is DFQATT and CDR2 is SNEGSKA (reference sequence). V dropped 6 bases and J dropped 6; count of bases not matched to a gene: 16. The CDR3 is CSAPRADRGKFNSPLHF. The CDR3 coding sequence is TGCAGTGCCCCCCGCGCCGACAGGGGAAAGTTTAATTCACCCCTCCACTTT.